The 25 T cell receptor beta chains reported below all come from one sample, sequenced in a study of OX40 agonist ivuxolimab in advanced cancers. Sequencing used immunoSEQ multiplex PCR; TCRdb keeps in-frame clones, though not all of them. This table holds approximately 100,000 clones, around nine tenths found once. The input for sequencing was CD4+ or CD8+ T cells sorted from blood, taken in a trial of the OX40 agonist ivuxolimab. The receptor source for this set is an adult with an advanced solid tumor such as melanoma, head and neck, liver or kidney cancer.

A word on this clone: The identical CDR3 is also encoded by other nucleotide sequences in the sample. This rearrangement joins TRBV5-1 to TRBJ1-1; D is ambiguous. Germline loops: CDR1 SGHRS, CDR2 YFSETQ. V was pared by 2 bases and J by 1 base, with 9 bases between. There are 14 residues in the CDR3. CDR3 protein: CASSFGLGNTEAFF. DNA of the CDR3: TGCGCCAGCAGCTTTGGCCTCGGGAACACTGAAGCTTTCTTT. Drawing the rest from reference TRBV5-1 and TRBJ1-1, the complete variable domain is KAGVTQTPRYLIKTRGQQVTLSCSPISGHRSVSWYQQTPGQGLQFLFEYFSETQRNKGNFPGRFSGRQFSNSRSEMNVSTLELGDSALYLCASSFGLGNTEAFFGQGTRLTVV.

As regards this clone: Compared with germline, one end of the junction differs, possibly owing to a read error. The CDR3 protein is CATSREGEGGYTF. Here the CDR3 DNA reads TGTGCCACCAGCCGAGAAGGGGAGGGTGGCTACACCTTC. The chain recombines TRBV15 with TRBJ1-2; the D gene is possibly TRBD1 (5 bases). Germline lookup yields CDR1 LNHNV and CDR2 YYDKDF (reference sequence). There are 13 residues in the CDR3.

The CDR3 spells CASSFSQGDEQYF. The CDR3 region has the DNA TGTGCCAGCAGCTTTTCGCAGGGAGATGAGCAGTACTTC. This chain links TRBV7-2 with TRBJ2-5, with D possibly being TRBD1 or TRBD2 (5 bases each). Trimming shortened V by 3 bases and J by 11 bases, and 16 bases separated the two germline ends. The CDR3 is 13 amino acids. Per the germline V gene, CDR1 is SGHTA and CDR2 is FQGNSA.

This clone turned up a few times. The rearrangement uses TRBV27 and TRBJ1-5; TRBD1 might be the D (5 bases). This CDR3 has 15 residues. Germline V lookup: CDR1 MNHEY, CDR2 SMNVEV (reference sequence). With 6 bases removed from V and 4 bases from J, the gap between germline ends came to 16 bases. CDR3 in DNA: TGTGCCAGCAGCCTGATCGGGGCAGCGAATCAGCCCCAGCATTTT. Its protein is CASSLIGAANQPQHF.

The rearrangement joins TRBV19 to TRBJ1-5; 7 bases are a match to TRBD1. The CDR3 runs to 12 residues. Germline-derived CDR1 and CDR2 are LNHDA and SQIVND (reference sequence). The ends lost 10 bases at V and 5 bases at J; junction bases unmatched: 5. The CDR3 is CATSQGDQPQHF. The CDR3 bases are TGTGCCACTAGCCAGGGGGATCAGCCCCAGCATTTT.

The V and J genes are TRBV5-1 and TRBJ2-3; 13 nucleotides line up with TRBD2. CDR1 and CDR2 from the germline V gene are SGHRS and YFSETQ. The CDR3 is 18 residues long. Trimming cost V 5 bases and J 5 bases; bases outside gene matches: 14. This CDR3 is CASRMGKGTSGDQDTQYF. The DNA for the CDR3 is TGCGCCAGCAGAATGGGGAAAGGGACTAGCGGGGACCAAGATACGCAGTATTTT.

The genes are TRBV27 and TRBJ2-2; D not certain. Germline loops: CDR1 MNHEY, CDR2 SMNVEV (reference sequence). CDR3 length: 13 amino acids. Deletions cut 5 bases from V and 6 bases from J, with 10 bases between. The CDR3 DNA is TGTGCCAGCAGTCTAAGTAGGGCCGGGGAGCTGTTTTTT. Translation: CASSLSRAGELFF.

The chain combines TRBV4-1 with TRBJ1-5; D gene unclear. The CDR3 runs to 13 residues. V lost 4 bases to trimming and J lost 5 bases, with 9 bases between them. CDR1 MGHRA and CDR2 YSYEKL come from the germline V gene. The CDR3 region is CASSLSWDQPQHF. Here the CDR3 DNA reads TGCGCCAGCAGCCTTAGCTGGGATCAGCCCCAGCATTTT.

This rearrangement joins TRBV2 to TRBJ1-3; the D is unclear. The V gene's germline CDR1 is SNHLY and CDR2 FYNNEI. Between the trimmed V and J ends, which lost 4 bases and 0 bases, there was a span of 13 bases. This CDR3 has 16 residues. The CDR3 DNA sequence: TGTGCCAGCAGTGGAGTTGACGCAGCCTCTGGAAACACCATATATTTT. This codes for CASSGVDAASGNTIYF. Filled out from reference TRBV2 and TRBJ1-3, the complete variable domain reads EPEVTQTPSHQVTQMGQEVILRCVPISNHLYFYWYRQILGQKVEFLVSFYNNEISEKSEIFDDQFSVERPDGSNFTLKIRSTKLEDSAMYFCASSGVDAASGNTIYFGEGSWLTVV.

Only one count was recorded for this clone. The chain uses TRBV11-2 and TRBJ2-1; D call uncertain. Per the germline V gene, CDR1 is SGHAT and CDR2 is FQNNGV. This CDR3 spans 14 amino acids. Trimming stripped 1 base from V and 2 bases from J, with 6 bases between. The CDR3 region is CASSLVTAYNEQFF. The CDR3 region has the DNA TGTGCCAGCAGCTTAGTCACTGCCTACAATGAGCAGTTCTTC.

The chain is built from TRBV14 and TRBJ2-7; D may be TRBD1 (5 bases). V was shortened by 8 bases and J by 3 bases, with 8 bases between the two germline ends. Germline V lookup: CDR1 SGHDN, CDR2 FVKESK. CDR3 length: 11 amino acids. The CDR3 reads CASSGNYEQYF. The DNA for the CDR3 is TGTGCCAGCTCAGGGAACTACGAGCAGTACTTC.

This chain links TRBV11-2 with TRBJ2-5; TRBD2 is a possible D gene (7 bases). The end of the DNA fits TRBJ2-7 better, so the J call may be wrong. CDR1 and CDR2 from the germline V gene are SGHAT and FQNNGV. The CDR3 runs 15 residues. The CDR3 spells CASSSIVGGQYEQYF. The CDR3 nucleotides read TGTGCCAGCAGCTCTATAGTGGGGGGGCAATACGAGCAGTACTTC.

This CDR3 is CASSLDFNPYEQYF. CDR3 nucleotide sequence: TGTGCCAGCAGCTTGGACTTTAACCCCTACGAGCAGTACTTC. The chain recombines TRBV5-6 with TRBJ2-7; D ambiguous. The CDR3 has 14 residues. Germline CDR1 reads SGHDT; CDR2 reads YYEEEE. The V gene lost 0 bases and the J gene lost 2 bases, with 9 bases spanning the gap. The whole variable domain, remainder taken from reference TRBV5-6 and TRBJ2-7, is DAGVTQSPTHLIKTRGQQVTLRCSPKSGHDTVSWYQQALGQGPQFIFQYYEEEERQRGNFPDRFSGHQFPNYSSELNVNALLLGDSALYLCASSLDFNPYEQYFGPGTRLTVT.

V usage is TRBV7-3 and J usage is TRBJ2-3; D is undetermined. This CDR3 contains 12 residues. Trimming stripped 5 bases from V and 10 bases from J, with 13 bases between. CDR1 is SGHTA and CDR2 is FQGTGA in the germline V gene. In DNA, the CDR3 is TGTGCCAGCAGCGACCTCGGGCGGTCGCAGTATTTT. Translated: CASSDLGRSQYF.

This clone was seen a few times. V is TRBV5-4 and J is TRBJ1-1, with 7 nucleotides matching TRBD1. The germline V gene has CDR1 SGHNT and CDR2 YYREEE (reference sequence). The junction had 6 bases not matched to a gene; V was cut back by 2 bases and J by 2 bases. This CDR3 is built from 15 residues. The CDR3 nucleotides read TGTGCCAGCAGCTTCAACAGGGGTTCTAACACTGAAGCTTTCTTT. Amino acid sequence: CASSFNRGSNTEAFF.

The chain uses TRBV10-2 and TRBJ1-2, with D uncertain. V lost 4 bases and J lost 4, with 13 bases in between. Germline loops: CDR1 WSHSY, CDR2 SAAADI. CDR3 length equals 14 residues. For the CDR3, the DNA is TGCGCCAGCAGTGTGCAGGAACAAGGCTATGGCTACACCTTC. It encodes CASSVQEQGYGYTF.

V is TRBV5-4 and J is TRBJ1-1; 9 bases agree with TRBD1. This CDR3 is built from 15 residues. From germline, CDR1 is SGHNT and CDR2 YYREEE (reference sequence). Unmatched junction bases numbered 5, after V lost 1 base and J lost 4 bases. The DNA of the CDR3 is TGTGCCAGCAGCTTGTGGGACAGGGATATCACTGAAGCTTTCTTT. This translates into CASSLWDRDITEAFF.

The rearrangement links TRBV6-6 to TRBJ2-7; the match to TRBD1 covers 7 bases. Germline CDR1 reads MNHNY; CDR2 reads SVGAGI (reference sequence). CDR3 length: 13 amino acids. V was clipped by 7 bases and J by 6 bases; unmatched bases: 9. CDR3 coding DNA: TGTGCCAGCAAGTCAGGGGGTTCAGTCGAGCAGTACTTC. Its translation: CASKSGGSVEQYF.

V is TRBV7-2 and J is TRBJ1-3, with D unresolved. Between the trimmed V and J ends, which lost 6 bases and 7 bases, there was a span of 13 bases. The CDR3 is made up of 13 amino acids. Germline V lookup: CDR1 SGHTA, CDR2 FQGNSA. CDR3 nucleotide sequence: TGTGCCAGCAGTCTCTTAAAAGAGAACACCATATATTTT. This codes for CASSLLKENTIYF.

V usage is TRBV7-2 and J usage is TRBJ2-1, with D perhaps being TRBD1 or TRBD2 (5 bases each). The CDR3 has 15 residues. V lost 5 bases, J lost 4 bases, and 15 bases lay in between. Germline CDR1 SGHTA, CDR2 FQGNSA. CDR3 sequence reads: CASSPGTNNYNEQFF. The CDR3 region has the DNA TGTGCCAGCAGCCCAGGGACGAACAATTACAATGAGCAGTTCTTC. Full variable domain (remainder filled in from reference TRBV7-2 and TRBJ2-1): GAGVSQSPSNKVTEKGKDVELRCDPISGHTALYWYRQSLGQGLEFLIYFQGNSAPDKSGLPSDRFSAERTGGSVSTLTIQRTQQEDSAVYLCASSPGTNNYNEQFFGPGTRLTVL.

The chain is built from TRBV12-5 and TRBJ1-5; a possible D gene is TRBD1 (6 bases). Germline CDR1 is LGHNT and CDR2 is FRNRAP. This CDR3 spans 15 amino acids. The V and J ends lost 4 bases and 0 bases respectively, with 10 bases between them. The CDR3 region has the DNA TGTGCTAGTGGTTCGGGGGCCTCTAGCAATCAGCCCCAGCATTTT. Protein: CASGSGASSNQPQHF.

The V and J genes are TRBV6-1 and TRBJ2-7, with TRBD1 identical over 8 bases. The CDR3 runs to 14 residues. The V gene end was trimmed by 5 bases and the J gene end by 3 bases; junction bases not matched to a gene: 6. Looked up from germline, CDR1 is MNHNS and CDR2 is SASEGT. The CDR3 DNA is TGTGCCAGCAGTTTGACAGGGGCCCACTACGAGCAGTACTTC. Protein: CASSLTGAHYEQYF.

The chain joins TRBV5-4 to TRBJ2-1; 8 bases fit TRBD2. With 8 bases clipped from V and 4 bases from J, the junction kept 11 bases outside the gene matches. The CDR3 has 15 residues. Per the germline V gene, CDR1 is SGHNT and CDR2 is YYREEE (reference sequence). This CDR3 reads CASWRGGLRYNEQFF. The DNA for the CDR3 is TGTGCCAGTTGGCGCGGGGGGCTACGTTACAATGAGCAGTTCTTC.

The chain uses TRBV6-6 and TRBJ1-1; D is unresolved. The CDR3 spans 15 residues. Germline lookup yields CDR1 MNHNY and CDR2 SVGAGI (reference sequence). Trimming pared 7 bases from V and 11 bases from J, leaving 26 bases between. The CDR3 coding sequence is TGTGCCAGCAAGGAGGGCGGGTCCTCTCTCGGTGGGGCTTTCTTT. The encoded protein is CASKEGGSSLGGAFF.

The chain carries TRBV6-9 and TRBJ2-5; D assignment may be TRBD1 or TRBD2 (5 bases each). Germline CDR1 is MNHGY and CDR2 is SVAAGI. CDR3 length: 18 amino acids. V gave up 2 bases and J gave up 4 bases, with 23 bases separating them. Here the CDR3 DNA reads TGTGCCAGCAGTTATCCATCACAGTTGGGGGTTTGGGGAGAGACCCAGTACTTC. Translating it yields CASSYPSQLGVWGETQYF.